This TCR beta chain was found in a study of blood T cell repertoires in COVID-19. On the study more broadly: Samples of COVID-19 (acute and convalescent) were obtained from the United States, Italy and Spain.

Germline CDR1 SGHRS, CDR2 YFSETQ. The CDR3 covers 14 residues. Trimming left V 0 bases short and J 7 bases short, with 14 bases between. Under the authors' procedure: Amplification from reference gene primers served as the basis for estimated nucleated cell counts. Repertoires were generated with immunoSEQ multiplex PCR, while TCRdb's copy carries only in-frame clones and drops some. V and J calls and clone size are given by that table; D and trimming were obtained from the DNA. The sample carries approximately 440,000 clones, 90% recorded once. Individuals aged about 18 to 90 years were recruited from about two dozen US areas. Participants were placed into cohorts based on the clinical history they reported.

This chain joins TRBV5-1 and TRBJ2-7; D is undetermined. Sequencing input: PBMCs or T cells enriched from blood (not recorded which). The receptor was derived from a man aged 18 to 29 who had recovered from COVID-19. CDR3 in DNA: TGCGCCAGCAGCTTGGAGGTGGCAACTACGGAGCAGTACTTC. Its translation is CASSLEVATTEQYF.